This passage covers 23 T cell receptor beta chains from one sample sequenced in a study of T cells in Graves' hyperthyroidism and ophthalmopathy. From RNA transcripts, TCR beta CDR3 regions were amplified. The TCR CDR3 was amplified in a first-round RT-PCR using the HTBI primer set. TCRdb re-called the multiplex PCR reads through MiXCR, storing one row per CDR3 protein. The sample has 400,000 to 550,000 distinct CDR3 sequences, roughly 14% seen once. Sequenced sample: blood. These receptors all stem from a woman between 18 and 29 years old with Graves' hyperthyroidism.

A word on this clonotype: One end of the junction varies from germline; a read error may be responsible. This rearrangement joins TRBV6-1 to TRBJ1-4, with a tentative D call TRBD1 (6 bases). Germline CDR1 is MNHNS and CDR2 is SASEGT. CDR3 length: 14 residues. The CDR3: CTSSQGSKSEKLFF. The CDR3 DNA follows: TGTACCAGCAGCCAGGGGAGCAAAAGTGAAAAACTGTTTTTT.

This clonotype was picked up a small number of times. This chain joins TRBV4-1 and TRBJ1-1; TRBD1 is a possible D gene (6 bases). CDR1 and CDR2 from the germline V gene are MGHRA and YSYEKL. V was clipped by 3 bases and J by 4 bases, with 12 bases between them. The CDR3 length is 14 residues. CDR3 nucleotides: TGCGCCAGCAGCCACAGAGCGACAGGCACTGAAGCTTTCTTT. This sequence encodes CASSHRATGTEAFF.

As to this clonotype: A read error is possible here, since a much larger clone lies one base away. The chain links TRBV10-3 to TRBJ1-1; 7 nucleotides align to TRBD1. Looked up from germline, CDR1 is ENHRY and CDR2 is SYGVKD. Trimming cost V 9 bases and J 3 bases; bases outside gene matches: 4. The CDR3 extends over 12 amino acids. CDR3 nucleotide sequence: TGTGCCATGAGACAGGGAGACACTGAAGCTTTCTTT. This gives the protein CAMRQGDTEAFF.

This clonotype was counted ten times or more. The chain recombines TRBV7-3 with TRBJ1-2; D is perhaps TRBD1 (5 bases). This CDR3 is 14 amino acids long. Trimming took 4 bases from V and 7 from J, leaving 16 bases between them. Germline V gene sequence: CDR1 SGHTA, CDR2 FQGTGA. CDR3 sequence: CASSSLTRGLGYTF. Written as DNA, the CDR3 is TGTGCCAGCAGCTCCCTCACGAGGGGCCTTGGCTACACCTTC.

This clonotype turned up a few times. The J gene is TRBJ1-2, the V gene TRBV27; D might be TRBD1 (5 bases). Trimming took off 7 bases at V and 3 bases at J, with 21 bases between the two ends. The CDR3 has 16 residues. In germline, CDR1 is MNHEY, CDR2 SMNVEV (reference sequence). CDR3 region: CASKTPRTPAHYGYTF. The CDR3 bases are TGTGCCAGCAAGACCCCAAGGACACCCGCGCACTATGGCTACACCTTC.

This clonotype was seen many times. The gene calls are TRBV2 and TRBJ1-1; D not certain. CDR1 and CDR2 from the germline V gene are SNHLY and FYNNEI. Trimming stripped 2 bases from V and 6 bases from J, with 22 bases between. There are 17 residues in the CDR3. In DNA, the CDR3 is TGTGCCAGCAGTGAATTATTACCGGAGGCCCTCTTCGCTGAAGCTTTCTTT. Translating it yields CASSELLPEALFAEAFF.

Comments on this clonotype: A much larger clone sits a single nucleotide away, making a read error possible. The rearrangement joins TRBV7-9 to TRBJ1-4, with D possibly matching TRBD1 (5 bases). V lost 4 bases, J lost 5 bases, and 11 bases lay in between. The CDR3 has 14 amino acids. The germline CDR1 and CDR2 sequences are SEHNR and FQNEAQ (reference sequence). CDR3 protein: CASSSVQGNEKLFF. The CDR3 coding sequence is TGTGCCAGCAGCTCAGTTCAGGGAAATGAAAAACTGTTTTTT.

The chain couples TRBV20-1 to TRBJ2-6; D not resolved. The CDR3 is made up of 15 amino acids. The germline V gene encodes CDR1 DFQATT and CDR2 SNEGSKA (reference sequence). The ends were cut back, 3 bases at V and 0 bases at J, with 9 bases in the middle. CDR3 in DNA: TGCAGTGCTAGTCGCGGAACCTCTGGGGCCAACGTCCTGACTTTC. Its translation is CSASRGTSGANVLTF.

This clonotype was seen ten or more times. The J gene is TRBJ2-2, the V gene TRBV2; D gene unclear. Germline V gene sequence: CDR1 SNHLY, CDR2 FYNNEI. With 6 bases removed from V and 1 base from J, the gap between germline ends came to 12 bases. The CDR3 is made up of 15 amino acids. The CDR3 loop is CASSYGRQNTGELFF. Written as DNA, the CDR3 is TGTGCCAGCAGCTACGGACGGCAGAACACCGGGGAGCTGTTTTTT.

At least ten counts were recorded for this clonotype. J is TRBJ1-3 and V is TRBV7-9; D call uncertain. V was trimmed by 8 bases and J by 0 bases, leaving 14 bases between them. CDR1 is SEHNR and CDR2 is FQNEAQ in the germline V gene (reference sequence). CDR3 length equals 15 residues. CDR3 sequence: CASSPPTGSGNTIYF. In nucleotides, the CDR3 is TGTGCCAGCTCACCACCGACCGGCTCTGGAAACACCATATATTTT. Full variable domain (remainder filled in from reference TRBV7-9 and TRBJ1-3): DTGVSQNPRHKITKRGQNVTFRCDPISEHNRLYWYRQTLGQGPEFLTYFQNEAQLEKSRLLSDRFSAERPKGSFSTLEIQRTEQGDSAMYLCASSPPTGSGNTIYFGEGSWLTVV.

This clonotype was found many times. The rearrangement uses TRBV20-1 and TRBJ1-1; D remains unclear. Between the trimmed V and J ends, which lost 2 bases and 2 bases, there was a span of 12 bases. Germline CDR1 is DFQATT and CDR2 is SNEGSKA (reference sequence). The CDR3 runs 14 residues. The CDR3 spells CSARSAALNTEAFF. As DNA, the CDR3 is TGCAGTGCTAGATCAGCGGCTCTAAACACTGAAGCTTTCTTT.

V and J are TRBV10-2 and TRBJ2-1; D tentatively fits TRBD1 or TRBD2 (6 bases each). V dropped 8 bases and J dropped 6 bases, with 17 bases sitting between them. Germline V lookup: CDR1 WSHSY, CDR2 SAAADI. The CDR3 sequence is 14 residues long. CDR3 coding DNA: TGCGCCAGCGGGGGGCTAGTGACTCTCAATGAGCAGTTCTTC. It is translated as CASGGLVTLNEQFF.

This clonotype was picked up many times. The gene calls are TRBV11-3 and TRBJ2-2; TRBD2 agrees at 9 bases. Germline V gene lookup returns CDR1 SGHNT and CDR2 YENEEA. CDR3 length: 18 residues. V lost 3 bases to trimming and J lost 3 bases; unmatched junction nucleotides: 11. The CDR3 reads CASSLRHWEREDTGELFF. DNA of the CDR3: TGTGCCAGCAGCTTGCGTCACTGGGAGCGGGAGGACACCGGGGAGCTGTTTTTT. Variable domain in full (rest from reference TRBV11-3 and TRBJ2-2): EAGVVQSPRYKIIEKKQPVAFWCNPISGHNTLYWYLQNLGQGPELLIRYENEEAVDDSQLPKDRFSAERLKGVDSTLKIQPAELGDSAVYLCASSLRHWEREDTGELFFGEGSRLTVL.

As regards this clonotype: Because the CDR3 is missing its conserved closing phenylalanine or tryptophan, this is likely a read error. The rearrangement links TRBV12-3 or TRBV12-4 to TRBJ1-5; unclear D gene. V was trimmed by 6 bases and J by 0 bases, leaving 12 bases between them. There are 15 residues in the CDR3. CDR3 sequence reads: CASRFGRISNQPQHL. CDR3 nucleotides: TGTGCCAGCAGATTTGGACGAATTAGCAATCAGCCCCAGCATCTT.

This clonotype was detected many times. The genes are TRBV5-1 and TRBJ2-6; TRBD2 is a possible D gene (6 bases). Trimming shortened V by 4 bases and J by 2 bases, and 16 bases separated the two germline ends. The CDR3 runs 17 residues. Germline V gives CDR1 SGHRS, CDR2 YFSETQ. The CDR3 sequence: CASSSTRDSAGANVLTF. CDR3 nucleotide sequence: TGCGCCAGCAGCAGCACGCGGGATTCCGCTGGGGCCAACGTCCTGACTTTC.

This clonotype was found a few times. J is TRBJ2-2 and V is TRBV10-3; 10 positions match TRBD2. Trimming removed 7 bases from V and 5 bases from J; junction bases left unmatched: 7. Germline CDR1 is ENHRY and CDR2 is SYGVKD. The CDR3 covers 15 residues. DNA of the CDR3: TGTGCCATCAAGGGGGCTAGCGGGAGTACCGGGGAGCTGTTTTTT. This sequence encodes CAIKGASGSTGELFF.

This clonotype occurred many times. The chain is built from TRBV20-1 and TRBJ2-7; D may be TRBD1 (6 bases). Germline-derived CDR1 and CDR2 are DFQATT and SNEGSKA (reference sequence). CDR3 size: 16 residues. Trimming stripped 3 bases from V and 4 bases from J, with 22 bases between. The CDR3, as DNA: TGCAGTGCTAGGGCTGGACAGTCCCTACCTCCATACGAGCAGTACTTC. The encoded protein is CSARAGQSLPPYEQYF.

The rearrangement uses TRBV12-3 or TRBV12-4 and TRBJ1-5; weak D call: TRBD1 (5 bases). V lost 3 bases and J lost 5, with 20 bases in between. The CDR3 is 17 amino acids. CDR3: CASSFAPPDRGDQPQHF. In DNA form, the CDR3 reads TGTGCCAGCAGTTTCGCCCCTCCGGACCGGGGCGATCAGCCCCAGCATTTT.

Here the CDR3 reads CASRGQQTLTGELFF. The CDR3 DNA sequence: TGTGCCAGTCGAGGACAGCAAACCTTGACCGGGGAGCTGTTTTTT. The chain uses TRBV6-1 and TRBJ2-2; the D gene is possibly TRBD1 (6 bases). V lost 9 bases and J 5 bases, leaving 19 bases between the germline ends. There are 15 residues in the CDR3. CDR1 MNHNS and CDR2 SASEGT come from the germline V gene.

The chain employs TRBV12-3 or TRBV12-4 and TRBJ2-1, with 10 nucleotides matching TRBD2. The V and J ends lost 4 bases and 15 bases, in that order; junction bases with no gene match: 12. The CDR3 has 14 residues. The CDR3: CASSWGSGRSLRFF. The CDR3 nucleotides read TGTGCCAGCAGTTGGGGTAGCGGGAGGAGTCTTCGGTTCTTC.

This clonotype was observed at least ten times. The chain recombines TRBV6-5 with TRBJ2-3, with a possible D match to TRBD2 (6 bases). The V gene's germline CDR1 is MNHEY and CDR2 SVGAGI. The CDR3 spans 15 residues. The V end was cut by 2 bases, the J end by 1 base, with 10 bases between. In DNA form, the CDR3 reads TGTGCCAGCAGTTACGTAACGGGGGGCACAGATACGCAGTATTTT. Translating gives CASSYVTGGTDTQYF.

This clonotype showed up many times. The chain carries TRBV30 and TRBJ2-3; D not resolved. Germline loops: CDR1 GTSNPN, CDR2 SVGIG (reference sequence). The CDR3 runs 13 residues. V gave up 4 bases and J gave up 0 bases, with 8 bases separating them. For the CDR3, the DNA is TGTGCCTGGAATGGTTTAAGCACAGATACGCAGTATTTT. Encoded protein: CAWNGLSTDTQYF. The variable domain in full, completed from reference TRBV30 and TRBJ2-3, reads SQTIHQWPATLVQPVGSPLSLECTVEGTSNPNLYWYRQAAGRGLQLLFYSVGIGQISSEVPQNLSASRPQDRQFILSSKKLLLSDSGFYLCAWNGLSTDTQYFGPGTRLTVL.

Ten or more counts support this clonotype. This rearrangement joins TRBV12-5 to TRBJ2-1, with 12 bases lining up with TRBD2. V dropped 5 bases and J dropped 12; count of bases not matched to a gene: 14. The germline V gene has CDR1 LGHNT and CDR2 FRNRAP. CDR3 length equals 16 residues. CDR3 loop: CASGLKTSGSLRGQFF. CDR3 DNA: TGTGCTAGTGGTCTCAAGACTAGCGGGAGTCTACGGGGGCAGTTCTTC.